Below, 20 T cell receptor beta chains from the same sample are listed, as sequenced in a study of blood T cell repertoires in COVID-19 (TCRdb year 2020). Libraries were prepared through the immunoSEQ multiplex PCR assay. TCRdb took this table from immuneACCESS and kept in-frame rearrangements with V and J called. Such tables lack part of the clones; where checked against another copy, unresolved V genes explain under half of the gap, and the rest is unexplained. The sample table records 200,000 to 300,000 clones; 80% to 90% of these occur just once. Over 1.5% of the sample is in the top ten clones. Sequenced material: PBMCs or T cells enriched from blood (not recorded which). These receptors all come from a man between 35 and 55 years old who had recovered from COVID-19.

The chain uses TRBV30 and TRBJ2-1, with a possible D match to TRBD2 (5 bases). Germline CDR1 is GTSNPN and CDR2 is SVGIG (reference sequence). V was shortened by 2 bases and J by 3 bases, with 17 bases between the two germline ends. This CDR3 has 16 amino acids. The CDR3 region has the DNA TGTGCCTGGAGTTCCAAAACTAGGAATGTCTACAATGAGCAGTTCTTC. The encoded protein is CAWSSKTRNVYNEQFF. The entire variable domain, with the rest obtained from reference TRBV30 and TRBJ2-1, is as follows: SQTIHQWPATLVQPVGSPLSLECTVEGTSNPNLYWYRQAAGRGLQLLFYSVGIGQISSEVPQNLSASRPQDRQFILSSKKLLLSDSGFYLCAWSSKTRNVYNEQFFGPGTRLTVL.

The chain is built from TRBV5-8 and TRBJ1-3, with 8 nucleotides matching TRBD1. Germline lookup yields CDR1 SGHTS and CDR2 YDEGEE. V lost 4 bases to trimming and J lost 0 bases; unmatched junction nucleotides: 6. This CDR3 has 16 residues. CDR3 sequence reads: CASSPTGAYSGNTIYF. CDR3 in DNA: TGTGCCAGCAGCCCGACAGGGGCTTACTCTGGAAACACCATATATTTT.

This clone was seen only a few times. The chain employs TRBV19 and TRBJ1-5; D may be TRBD1 (6 bases). Germline lookup yields CDR1 LNHDA and CDR2 SQIVND (reference sequence). This CDR3 has 14 residues. Trimming left V 2 bases short and J 7 bases short, with 12 bases between. The CDR3 sequence is CASSIQGSGQPQHF. The CDR3 region has the DNA TGTGCCAGTAGTATACAGGGGTCAGGGCAGCCCCAGCATTTT.

This clone was recorded once. The rearrangement links TRBV6-5 to TRBJ1-5; D gene unclear. The CDR3 has 15 amino acids. Germline values: CDR1 MNHEY, CDR2 SVGAGI. V was cut by 5 bases and J by 1 base, with 12 bases left in between. CDR3 nucleotides: TGTGCCAGCAGTCACGAGTGGGAGAGCAATCAGCCCCAGCATTTT. This translates into CASSHEWESNQPQHF.

This clone was observed once. The chain employs TRBV4-1 and TRBJ2-5, with TRBD1 as a possible D gene (5 bases). The CDR3 length is 14 residues. Trimming cost V 4 bases and J 6 bases, with 15 bases left between them. Germline V gives CDR1 MGHRA, CDR2 YSYEKL. The CDR3 DNA reads as TGCGCCAGCAGCCCCCAGGTTAGGGGTCAGACCCAGTACTTC. Encoded protein: CASSPQVRGQTQYF.

This clone was picked up one time. The chain uses TRBV19 and TRBJ1-6; D not resolved. In germline, CDR1 is LNHDA, CDR2 SQIVND (reference sequence). The CDR3 totals 15 residues. V lost 3 bases and J 7 bases, leaving 13 bases between the germline ends. In DNA, the CDR3 is TGTGCCAGTAGTATCCTCCCCAGAACCAATTCACCCCTCCACTTT. Translation: CASSILPRTNSPLHF.

This clone was observed a handful of times. The gene calls are TRBV7-9 and TRBJ2-7; TRBD2 aligns across 12 bases. V lost 6 bases and J lost 7; bases outside the gene matches: 4. The CDR3 contains 13 residues. CDR1 and CDR2 (germline): SEHNR, FQNEAQ (reference sequence). The DNA for the CDR3 is TGTGCCAGCAGTTCCGGACTAGCGGGGGAGCAGTACTTC. Translated, it gives CASSSGLAGEQYF.

The chain employs TRBV27 and TRBJ1-1, with 8 bases identical to TRBD1. J gave up 0 bases and V 5 bases, and 5 bases lay outside the gene matches. The CDR3 is 15 residues long. CDR1 and CDR2 (germline): MNHEY, SMNVEV (reference sequence). This CDR3 is CASSPRQGMNTEAFF. Written as DNA, the CDR3 is TGTGCCAGCAGTCCAAGACAGGGGATGAACACTGAAGCTTTCTTT.

The J gene is TRBJ2-3, the V gene TRBV18, with 11 bases identical to TRBD2. Germline CDR1 is KGHSH and CDR2 is LQKENI. Losses at the gene ends were 3 bases for V and 6 bases for J; bases not matched to a gene: 8. This CDR3 region has 16 residues. The CDR3 reads CASSPPTSGGADTQYF. The DNA of the CDR3 is TGTGCCAGCTCACCCCCCACTAGCGGGGGTGCCGATACGCAGTATTTT.

The CDR3 DNA follows: TGTGCCACCAGCAGAGGACAGACCCCAAGCACAGATACGCAGTATTTT. Translated: CATSRGQTPSTDTQYF. The chain recombines TRBV15 with TRBJ2-3; possibly TRBD1 for D (5 bases). With 1 base removed from V and 0 bases from J, the gap between germline ends came to 11 bases. Germline V gene sequence: CDR1 LNHNV, CDR2 YYDKDF (reference sequence). The CDR3 length is 16 residues. Full variable domain (outside the CDR3, taken from reference TRBV15 and TRBJ2-3): DAMVIQNPRYQVTQFGKPVTLSCSQTLNHNVMYWYQQKSSQAPKLLFHYYDKDFNNEADTPDNFQSRRPNTSFCFLDIRSPGLGDTAMYLCATSRGQTPSTDTQYFGPGTRLTVL.

The chain carries TRBV9 and TRBJ2-7, with D perhaps TRBD2 (5 bases). Per the germline V gene, CDR1 is SGDLS and CDR2 is YYNGEE. This CDR3 is built from 16 residues. V lost 3 bases to trimming and J lost 0 bases, with 16 bases between them. This CDR3 is CASSATKTGDSYEQYF. CDR3 DNA: TGTGCCAGCAGCGCCACTAAAACCGGGGACTCCTACGAGCAGTACTTC.

This chain links TRBV9 with TRBJ1-3; no clear D gene. The V gene's germline CDR1 is SGDLS and CDR2 YYNGEE. The CDR3 totals 15 residues. Trimming cost V 0 bases and J 0 bases, with 7 bases left between them. The CDR3, as DNA: TGTGCCAGCAGCGTAGGGGCAGACTCTGGAAACACCATATATTTT. This sequence encodes CASSVGADSGNTIYF.

CDR3 nucleotide sequence: TGTGCCAGCAGCTCGAAGACAGGGCTGACTAATGAAAAACTGTTTTTT. Translated, it gives CASSSKTGLTNEKLFF. The chain has TRBV5-4 and TRBJ1-4; 7 bases fit TRBD1. The germline V gene has CDR1 SGHNT and CDR2 YYREEE (reference sequence). The ends lost 3 bases at V and 2 bases at J; junction bases unmatched: 7. The CDR3 loop spans 16 amino acids.

The chain links TRBV5-5 to TRBJ2-7, with 8 bases fitting TRBD1. Per germline, CDR1 SGHKS and CDR2 YYEKEE (reference sequence). This CDR3 spans 13 amino acids. V lost 0 bases to trimming and J lost 6 bases; unmatched junction nucleotides: 2. The CDR3 DNA reads TGTGCCAGCAGCTTGGAGGACAGGGCCGAGCAGTACTTC. This translates into CASSLEDRAEQYF. Using reference TRBV5-5 and TRBJ2-7 for the parts outside the CDR3, the full variable domain is DAGVTQSPTHLIKTRGQQVTLRCSPISGHKSVSWYQQVLGQGPQFIFQYYEKEERGRGNFPDRFSARQFPNYSSELNVNALLLGDSALYLCASSLEDRAEQYFGPGTRLTVT.

The chain recombines TRBV30 with TRBJ2-5; no clear D. The CDR3 covers 12 residues. V lost 0 bases and J lost 5, with 7 bases in between. The V gene's germline CDR1 is GTSNPN and CDR2 SVGIG (reference sequence). CDR3 amino acids: CAWSVNEETQYF. The CDR3 nucleotides read TGTGCCTGGAGTGTGAACGAGGAGACCCAGTACTTC.

This clone has just one count. The chain carries TRBV5-1 and TRBJ2-1; D is perhaps TRBD1 (5 bases). The CDR3 has 15 residues. V was pared by 1 base and J by 8 bases, with 16 bases between. Germline-derived CDR1 and CDR2 are SGHRS and YFSETQ. CDR3 sequence: CASSLRARVGDEQFF. The CDR3 DNA follows: TGCGCCAGCAGCTTGCGGGCCCGCGTAGGGGATGAGCAGTTCTTC.

This clone has more than one count but fewer than ten. The chain uses TRBV7-9 and TRBJ1-6; tentatively, D is TRBD1 (5 bases). This CDR3 spans 13 amino acids. Germline CDR1 and CDR2: SEHNR and FQNEAQ (reference sequence). The V gene lost 7 bases and the J gene lost 7 bases, with 11 bases spanning the gap. The CDR3 loop reads CASTLGVNSPLHF. In DNA form, the CDR3 reads TGTGCCAGCACCCTAGGGGTAAATTCACCCCTCCACTTT.

The V and J genes are TRBV7-9 and TRBJ2-7, with D tentatively TRBD1 (6 bases). The germline V and J ends were trimmed by 5 bases and 2 bases, with 13 bases remaining between them. Germline V gene lookup returns CDR1 SEHNR and CDR2 FQNEAQ (reference sequence). This CDR3 has 14 residues. The CDR3 region has the DNA TGTGCCAGCAGCCAAAGACAGGCCCCCTACGAGCAGTACTTC. This encodes CASSQRQAPYEQYF. The variable domain in full, completed from reference TRBV7-9 and TRBJ2-7, reads DTGVSQNPRHKITKRGQNVTFRCDPISEHNRLYWYRQTLGQGPEFLTYFQNEAQLEKSRLLSDRFSAERPKGSFSTLEIQRTEQGDSAMYLCASSQRQAPYEQYFGPGTRLTVT.

CDR3 nucleotide sequence: TGTGCCAGCAGCGTGCATGGGGTGACGGGGGGCCGCTTAAACTCCTACAATGAGCAGTTCTTC. Translation gives CASSVHGVTGGRLNSYNEQFF. The chain is built from TRBV9 and TRBJ2-1, with a weak D call TRBD2 (7 bases). CDR1 is SGDLS, CDR2 YYNGEE, per germline. Trimming shortened V by 2 bases and J by 0 bases, and 27 bases separated the two germline ends. The CDR3 spans 21 residues.

This chain joins TRBV5-1 and TRBJ2-7, with TRBD1 matching over 8 bases. Germline CDR1 reads SGHRS; CDR2 reads YFSETQ. The CDR3 runs to 15 residues. V lost 0 bases to trimming and J lost 2 bases; unmatched junction nucleotides: 4. CDR3 DNA sequence: TGCGCCAGCAGCTTGGGGCCGGGACAGGCCTACGAGCAGTACTTC. It codes for CASSLGPGQAYEQYF. Using reference TRBV5-1 and TRBJ2-7 for the parts outside the CDR3, the full variable domain is KAGVTQTPRYLIKTRGQQVTLSCSPISGHRSVSWYQQTPGQGLQFLFEYFSETQRNKGNFPGRFSGRQFSNSRSEMNVSTLELGDSALYLCASSLGPGQAYEQYFGPGTRLTVT.